The rows below give T cell receptor beta chains drawn from one sample of a study of T cell changes during pregnancy in multiple sclerosis. The table came from immunoSEQ multiplex PCR; TCRdb's copy has only in-frame clones and leaves some out. The sample lists 50,000 to 80,000 clones, roughly 90% seen once, with less than 6% in the top ten. Specimen: CD8+ T cells from peripheral blood mononuclear cells, collected before pregnancy. The source of these receptors is a female donor with multiple sclerosis, enrolled in a pregnancy study. CDR3s include the opening cysteine and the closing phenylalanine or tryptophan. D genes are given only for firm matches. Rows may omit the clone size; those that give it use once, few, many or a size class.

D: NA; size: few; J: TRBJ1-1; V: TRBV29-1; CDR3: CSAPGGFGSSGTEAFF; DNA: TGCAGCGCCCCTGGGGGGTTCGGGTCTTCGGGCACTGAAGCTTTCTTT
D: NA; size: NA; J: TRBJ2-7; V: TRBV7-2; CDR3: CASSLTSYEQYF; DNA: TGTGCCAGCAGCCTTACAAGTTACGAGCAGTACTTC
D: NA; size: NA; J: TRBJ2-7; V: TRBV27; CDR3: CASTPGAGASYEQYF; DNA: TGTGCCAGCACTCCTGGGGCAGGGGCATCCTACGAGCAGTACTTC
D: NA; size: NA; J: TRBJ2-7; V: TRBV5-5; CDR3: CASSARYEQYF; DNA: TGTGCCAGCAGCGCCAGATACGAGCAGTACTTC
D: TRBD1; size: NA; J: TRBJ2-7; V: TRBV7-6; CDR3: CASSPTWGQGYEQYF; DNA: TGTGCCAGCAGCCCTACATGGGGACAGGGGTACGAGCAGTACTTC
D: TRBD1; size: NA; J: TRBJ1-2; V: TRBV5-6; CDR3: CASSTPGTDPYGYTF; DNA: TGTGCCAGCAGCACCCCCGGGACAGACCCCTATGGCTACACCTTC
D: NA; size: NA; J: TRBJ2-1; V: TRBV27; CDR3: CVVAEGSYNEQFF; DNA: TGTGTTGTAGCTGAAGGATCCTACAATGAGCAGTTCTTC
D: NA; size: NA; J: TRBJ1-5; V: TRBV30; CDR3: CAWSVQRGRTQPQHF; DNA: TGTGCCTGGAGTGTACAAAGAGGGAGGACCCAGCCCCAGCATTTT
D: NA; size: NA; J: TRBJ1-3; V: TRBV27; CDR3: CASSPGGNTIYF; DNA: TGTGCCAGCAGCCCAGGTGGAAACACCATATATTTT
D: NA; size: NA; J: TRBJ2-5; V: TRBV6-5; CDR3: CASSYGGETQYF; DNA: TGTGCCAGCAGTTACGGGGGGGAGACCCAGTACTTC